The clone carrying this T cell receptor (beta chain) was seen a single time. The entry originates in a study of early T cells in non-severe SARS-CoV-2 infection. Germline values: CDR1 DFQATT, CDR2 SNEGSKA (reference sequence). This CDR3 has 15 amino acids. V shed 3 bases, J shed 2 bases, and the junction held 6 bases outside the gene matches. TCRdb re-derived calls from the 5' RACE reads in MiXCR, one entry per CDR3 protein. This table has approximately 69,000 distinct CDR3 sequences, 9% to 15% appearing once. Sequenced: whole blood. The chain carries TRBV20-1 and TRBJ2-1; TRBD2 matches 8 bases. This receptor was identified in an adult who was a healthcare worker with PCR-confirmed SARS-CoV-2 infection or an uninfected control (not recorded which). The CDR3 spells CSARLSGSTYNEQFF. Written as DNA, the CDR3 is TGCAGTGCTAGGCTGAGCGGGAGCACCTACAATGAGCAGTTCTTC.